The 23 T cell receptor beta chains in this list originate from one sample, sequenced in a study of neurological immune-mediated disorders. TCRdb reanalysed the 5' RACE reads using MiXCR and keeps one entry per CDR3 protein. Counted here are roughly 100,000 distinct CDR3 sequences, 11% occurring once; the ten biggest clones make up 3.1%. Time point indicated: longitudinal time-point 3. Sequencing used PBMCs. The receptors come from a female donor with HTLV-1-associated myelopathy (HAM/TSP).

There are many counts of this clonotype. The chain uses TRBV20-1 and TRBJ2-1; 9 bases match TRBD2. Germline V gene sequence: CDR1 DFQATT, CDR2 SNEGSKA (reference sequence). Germline trimming cut 6 bases from V and 4 bases from J; bases unmatched to any gene: 10. The CDR3 has 15 residues. CDR3 residues: CSADLRGGGYNEQFF. CDR3 DNA: TGCAGTGCCGACCTACGCGGGGGGGGATACAATGAGCAGTTCTTC.

Ten or more counts support this clonotype. The chain has TRBV10-3 and TRBJ2-7, with D possibly being TRBD1 (5 bases). This CDR3 spans 14 amino acids. The V and J ends lost 4 bases and 1 base respectively, with 11 bases between them. Germline V CDR1 and CDR2: ENHRY, SYGVKD. As DNA, the CDR3 is TGTGCCATCAGTGTCGGTCAGGGATCCTACGAGCAGTACTTC. Translating it yields CAISVGQGSYEQYF.

The genes are TRBV11-2 and TRBJ2-7, with D maybe TRBD1 (5 bases). V was pared by 3 bases and J by 2 bases, with 14 bases between. This CDR3 is built from 15 residues. CDR1 is SGHAT, CDR2 FQNNGV, per germline. CDR3 bases: TGTGCCAGCAGCTTTGCGGCAGGGAATGCCTACGAGCAGTACTTC. It translates to CASSFAAGNAYEQYF.

In its sample, this clonotype was seen many times. V usage is TRBV18 and J usage is TRBJ1-6; maybe TRBD1 (5 bases). Trimming stripped 5 bases from V and 7 bases from J, with 18 bases between. The CDR3 length is 16 residues. The germline V gene encodes CDR1 KGHSH and CDR2 LQKENI. The CDR3 reads CASSSSMTVNNSPLHF. The CDR3 bases are TGTGCCAGCTCATCCTCCATGACAGTCAACAATTCACCCCTCCACTTT.

The V and J genes are TRBV20-1 and TRBJ2-3, with 8 bases matching TRBD2. The CDR3 covers 19 residues. Germline V gene lookup returns CDR1 DFQATT and CDR2 SNEGSKA (reference sequence). Unmatched junction bases numbered 18, after V lost 4 bases and J lost 0 bases. DNA for the CDR3: TGCAGTGCTACTTCTCCCTACGGGGGGGCTTCCACTAGCACAGATACGCAGTATTTT. This encodes CSATSPYGGASTSTDTQYF.

Notes on this clonotype: This may be a read error, as it is one base from a much larger clone. The chain links TRBV5-1 to TRBJ2-5; maybe TRBD2 (5 bases). Germline CDR1 SGHRS, CDR2 YFSETQ. This CDR3 has 14 amino acids. Trimming left V 4 bases short and J 1 base short, with 11 bases between. CDR3 sequence (DNA): TGCGCCAGCAGCACCGGGGTGACCCAAGAGACCCAGTACTTC. This encodes CASSTGVTQETQYF.

This clonotype has ten or more counts. This chain connects TRBV20-1 to TRBJ2-3; 9 nucleotides line up with TRBD2. Germline assignment: CDR1 DFQATT and CDR2 SNEGSKA (reference sequence). The CDR3 runs to 15 residues. The V and J ends lost 0 bases and 1 base, in that order; junction bases with no gene match: 2. CDR3 sequence reads: CSARDPSGGTDTQYF. CDR3 nucleotide sequence: TGCAGTGCTAGAGATCCTAGCGGGGGCACAGATACGCAGTATTTT.

The chain recombines TRBV12-3 or TRBV12-4 with TRBJ1-6; D remains ambiguous. The ends were cut back, 1 base at V and 7 bases at J, with 8 bases in the middle. The CDR3 loop spans 14 amino acids. The CDR3 protein is CASSLGRHNSPLHF. CDR3 coding DNA: TGTGCCAGCAGTTTAGGGCGCCACAATTCACCCCTCCACTTT.

V is TRBV9 and J is TRBJ1-6, with D possibly being TRBD1 (6 bases). V was shortened by 3 bases and J by 7 bases, with 17 bases between the two germline ends. The germline V gene has CDR1 SGDLS and CDR2 YYNGEE. The CDR3 covers 16 residues. The CDR3 here is CASSAQLPGDNSPLHF. CDR3 nucleotides: TGTGCCAGCAGCGCCCAGCTGCCAGGGGACAATTCACCCCTCCACTTT.

There are many counts of this clonotype. The V gene is TRBV6-5, the J gene TRBJ1-6; 8 nucleotides align to TRBD1. With V trimmed by 6 bases and J by 6 bases, 16 bases remained unmatched. The germline V gene encodes CDR1 MNHEY and CDR2 SVGAGI. This CDR3 comprises 18 residues. The CDR3 DNA sequence: TGTGCCAGCAGCAGAGGGACAGGCGCGTTGAAAAGTAATTCACCCCTCCACTTT. It translates to CASSRGTGALKSNSPLHF.

This clonotype is deemed medium-sized. V is TRBV28 and J is TRBJ1-4, with 8 bases that match TRBD1. CDR1 is MDHEN, CDR2 SYDVKM, per germline. V was pared by 3 bases and J by 10 bases, with 19 bases of the junction left unmatched. This CDR3 region has 18 residues. CDR3 sequence (DNA): TGTGCCAGCAGTTTGGAAAACAGGGGGGCCGGTACTGATGGAAAACTGTTTTTT. This sequence encodes CASSLENRGAGTDGKLFF.

At least ten counts were recorded for this clonotype. The V call is TRBV27, the J call TRBJ2-7; a weak D match, TRBD1 (6 bases). The CDR3 extends over 13 amino acids. Germline lookup yields CDR1 MNHEY and CDR2 SMNVEV (reference sequence). The V end lost 2 bases, the J end lost 2 bases, and 7 bases lay between the germline ends. The CDR3: CASSLPGAYEQYF. The CDR3 DNA is TGTGCCAGCAGTTTACCAGGGGCCTACGAGCAGTACTTC.

There are many counts of this clonotype. The chain uses TRBV20-1 and TRBJ1-2; 8 bases are a match to TRBD1. Unmatched junction bases numbered 7, after V lost 5 bases and J lost 2 bases. CDR1 is DFQATT, CDR2 SNEGSKA, per germline (reference sequence). The CDR3 loop spans 14 amino acids. CDR3 sequence: CSAGSGQGNYGYTF. The CDR3 bases are TGCAGTGCTGGCTCCGGACAGGGAAACTATGGCTACACCTTC.

This clonotype appeared many times. This chain links TRBV5-1 with TRBJ2-6; tentative D call: TRBD1 (6 bases). The V gene's germline CDR1 is SGHRS and CDR2 YFSETQ. The CDR3 runs to 15 residues. Trimming took off 6 bases at V and 1 base at J, with 11 bases between the two ends. The CDR3 region is CASKAGASGANVLTF. In DNA form, the CDR3 reads TGCGCCAGCAAGGCAGGGGCTTCTGGGGCCAACGTCCTGACTTTC. The full variable domain, rest sourced from reference TRBV5-1 and TRBJ2-6, is KAGVTQTPRYLIKTRGQQVTLSCSPISGHRSVSWYQQTPGQGLQFLFEYFSETQRNKGNFPGRFSGRQFSNSRSEMNVSTLELGDSALYLCASKAGASGANVLTFGAGSRLTVL.

The J gene is TRBJ2-3, the V gene TRBV2, with D perhaps matching TRBD1 (6 bases). CDR1 SNHLY and CDR2 FYNNEI come from the germline V gene. CDR3 length equals 15 residues. V lost 6 bases and J 0 bases, leaving 13 bases between the germline ends. For the CDR3, the DNA is TGTGCCAGCAGGGTCGACAGGAGAAGCACAGATACGCAGTATTTT. Translation gives CASRVDRRSTDTQYF.

This clonotype was counted many times. The chain combines TRBV5-5 with TRBJ1-2; no definite D call. Germline CDR1 and CDR2: SGHKS and YYEKEE (reference sequence). The CDR3 is 13 amino acids. The V end lost 4 bases, the J end lost 4 bases, and 11 bases lay between the germline ends. The CDR3 loop reads CASSISSLYGYTF. The DNA for the CDR3 is TGTGCCAGCAGCATATCGAGCCTCTATGGCTACACCTTC.

The table lists this clonotype with many counts. The rearrangement uses TRBV5-8 and TRBJ2-2, with unresolved D. Trimming removed 0 bases at V and 0 bases at J, with 6 bases between. This CDR3 comprises 15 residues. Germline V gives CDR1 SGHTS, CDR2 YDEGEE. DNA for the CDR3: TGTGCCAGCAGCTTGGGGCTTACGAACACCGGGGAGCTGTTTTTT. Protein sequence: CASSLGLTNTGELFF.

This clonotype was seen repeatedly, ten times or more. The chain recombines TRBV7-8 with TRBJ2-1; weak D call: TRBD1 (6 bases). Deletions cut 0 bases from V and 8 bases from J, with 11 bases between. Germline CDR1 SGHVS, CDR2 FQNEAQ. This CDR3 contains 14 residues. CDR3: CASSLAGQFYEQFF. CDR3 nucleotides: TGTGCCAGCAGCTTAGCGGGACAATTTTATGAGCAGTTCTTC.

This clonotype was seen at least ten times. The chain joins TRBV20-1 to TRBJ1-4; tentatively, D is TRBD1 (6 bases). CDR3 length equals 13 residues. V was cut by 5 bases and J by 5 bases, with 12 bases left in between. CDR1 and CDR2 from the germline V gene are DFQATT and SNEGSKA (reference sequence). The DNA of the CDR3 is TGCAGTGCTGAGGACAGAAACAATGAAAAACTGTTTTTT. This encodes CSAEDRNNEKLFF.

This clonotype was seen a few times. This sequence joins TRBV19 and TRBJ1-5; TRBD1 might be the D (6 bases). Germline CDR1 and CDR2: LNHDA and SQIVND (reference sequence). The CDR3 sequence is 16 residues long. V lost 9 bases and J 1 base, leaving 19 bases between the germline ends. The CDR3 DNA follows: TGTGCCAGCGAGCCACTAAGGGGGTACAGCAATCAGCCCCAGCATTTT. Translating it yields CASEPLRGYSNQPQHF.

In this sample, this clonotype turned up many times. The V gene is TRBV11-2, the J gene TRBJ2-2; no reliable D call. CDR1 and CDR2 from the germline V gene are SGHAT and FQNNGV. The CDR3 has 14 amino acids. V lost 7 bases to trimming and J lost 2 bases, with 11 bases between them. The CDR3: CASNSERNTGELFF. For the CDR3, the DNA is TGTGCCAGCAACAGTGAACGTAACACCGGGGAGCTGTTTTTT.

This clonotype was observed at least ten times. The genes are TRBV5-1 and TRBJ2-1; weak D call: TRBD2 (5 bases). In germline, CDR1 is SGHRS, CDR2 YFSETQ. V was cut by 5 bases and J by 9 bases, with 18 bases left in between. The CDR3 runs 14 residues. The CDR3 nucleotides are TGCGCCAGCAGGGAACTAACCCGGGGAGTTGAGCAGTTCTTC. This encodes CASRELTRGVEQFF.

Many counts were recorded for this clonotype. The CDR3 DNA reads TGTGCCAGCAGTTTTTCTCGTCCCTCGACAAGAACCTACGAGCAGTACTTC. Protein sequence: CASSFSRPSTRTYEQYF. The rearrangement links TRBV27 to TRBJ2-7; D is unresolved. This CDR3 comprises 17 residues. The V and J ends lost 3 bases and 2 bases respectively, with 20 bases between them. Germline lookup yields CDR1 MNHEY and CDR2 SMNVEV (reference sequence).